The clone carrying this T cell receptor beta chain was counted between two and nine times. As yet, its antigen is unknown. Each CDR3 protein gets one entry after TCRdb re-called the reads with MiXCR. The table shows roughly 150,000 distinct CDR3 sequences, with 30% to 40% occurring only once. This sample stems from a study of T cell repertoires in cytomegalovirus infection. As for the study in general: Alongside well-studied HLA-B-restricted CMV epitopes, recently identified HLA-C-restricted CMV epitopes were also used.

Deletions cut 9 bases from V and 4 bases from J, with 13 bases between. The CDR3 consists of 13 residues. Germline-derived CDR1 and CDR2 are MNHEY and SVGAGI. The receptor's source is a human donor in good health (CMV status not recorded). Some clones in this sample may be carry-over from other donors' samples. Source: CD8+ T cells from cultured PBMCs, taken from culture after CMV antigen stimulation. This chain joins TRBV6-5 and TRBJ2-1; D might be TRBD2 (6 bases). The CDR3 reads CASAGGMYNEQFF. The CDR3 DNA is TGTGCCAGTGCCGGGGGTATGTACAATGAGCAGTTCTTC.